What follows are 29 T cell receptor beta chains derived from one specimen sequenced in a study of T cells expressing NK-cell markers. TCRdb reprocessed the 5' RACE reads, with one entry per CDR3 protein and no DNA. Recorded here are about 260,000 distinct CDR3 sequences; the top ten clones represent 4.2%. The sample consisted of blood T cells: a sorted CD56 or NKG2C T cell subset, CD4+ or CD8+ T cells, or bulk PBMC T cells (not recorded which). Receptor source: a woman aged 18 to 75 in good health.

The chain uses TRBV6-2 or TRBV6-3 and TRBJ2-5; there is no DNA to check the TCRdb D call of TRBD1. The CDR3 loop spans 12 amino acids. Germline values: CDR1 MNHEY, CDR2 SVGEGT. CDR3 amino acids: CASSPQGGTQYF.

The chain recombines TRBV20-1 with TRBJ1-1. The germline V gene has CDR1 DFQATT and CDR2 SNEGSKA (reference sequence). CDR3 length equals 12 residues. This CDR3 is CSATYLNTEAFF.

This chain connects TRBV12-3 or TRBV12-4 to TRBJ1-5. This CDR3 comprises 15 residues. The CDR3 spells CASSFRGDGNQPQHF.

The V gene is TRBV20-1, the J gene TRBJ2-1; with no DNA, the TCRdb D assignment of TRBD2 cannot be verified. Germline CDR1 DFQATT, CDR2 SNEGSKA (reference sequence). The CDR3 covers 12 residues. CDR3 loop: CSASGRDNEQFF.

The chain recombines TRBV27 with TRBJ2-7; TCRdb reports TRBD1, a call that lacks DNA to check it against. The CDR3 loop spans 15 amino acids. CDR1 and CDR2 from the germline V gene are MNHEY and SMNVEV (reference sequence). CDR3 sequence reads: CASSFAGQGVWEQYF.

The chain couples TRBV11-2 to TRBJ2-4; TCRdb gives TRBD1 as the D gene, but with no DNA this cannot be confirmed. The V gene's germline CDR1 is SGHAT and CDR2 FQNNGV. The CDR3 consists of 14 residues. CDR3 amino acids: CASSLGGAINIQYF.

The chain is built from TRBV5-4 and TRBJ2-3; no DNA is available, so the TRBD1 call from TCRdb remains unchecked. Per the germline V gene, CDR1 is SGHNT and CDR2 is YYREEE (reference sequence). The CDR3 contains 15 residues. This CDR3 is CASSPQGAGTDTQYF.

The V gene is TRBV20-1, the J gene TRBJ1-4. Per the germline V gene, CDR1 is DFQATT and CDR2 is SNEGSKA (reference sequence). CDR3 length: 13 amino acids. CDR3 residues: CSASRQAGEKLFF.

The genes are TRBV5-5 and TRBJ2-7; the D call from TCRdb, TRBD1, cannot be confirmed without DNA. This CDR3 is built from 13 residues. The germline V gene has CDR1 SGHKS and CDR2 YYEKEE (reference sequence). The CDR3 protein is CASDRGEAYEQYF. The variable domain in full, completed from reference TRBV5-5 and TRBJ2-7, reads DAGVTQSPTHLIKTRGQQVTLRCSPISGHKSVSWYQQVLGQGPQFIFQYYEKEERGRGNFPDRFSARQFPNYSSELNVNALLLGDSALYLCASDRGEAYEQYFGPGTRLTVT.

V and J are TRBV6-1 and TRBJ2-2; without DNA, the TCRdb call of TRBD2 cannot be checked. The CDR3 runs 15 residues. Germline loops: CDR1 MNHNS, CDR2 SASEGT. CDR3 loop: CASTRLAARGGELFF.

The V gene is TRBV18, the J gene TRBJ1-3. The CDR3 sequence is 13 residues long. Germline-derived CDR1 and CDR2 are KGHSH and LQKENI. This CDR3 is CASSPAAGDTIYF.

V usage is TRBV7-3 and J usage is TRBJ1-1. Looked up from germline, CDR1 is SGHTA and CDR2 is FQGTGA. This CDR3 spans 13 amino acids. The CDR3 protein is CASSSQANTEAFF.

The CDR3 is CASSSVHYNSPLHF. This chain uses TRBV12-3 or TRBV12-4 with TRBJ1-6; TCRdb selects TRBD1, and the lack of DNA leaves this call unchecked. The length of the CDR3 is 14 residues.

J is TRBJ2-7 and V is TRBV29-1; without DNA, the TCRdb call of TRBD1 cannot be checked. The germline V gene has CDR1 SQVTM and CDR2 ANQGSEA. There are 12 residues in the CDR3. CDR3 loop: CSFNRAGGEQYF.

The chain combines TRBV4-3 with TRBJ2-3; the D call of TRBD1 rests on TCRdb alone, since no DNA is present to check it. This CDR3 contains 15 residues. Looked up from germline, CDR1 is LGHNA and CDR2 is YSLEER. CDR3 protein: CASSQDRRTGDMQYF.

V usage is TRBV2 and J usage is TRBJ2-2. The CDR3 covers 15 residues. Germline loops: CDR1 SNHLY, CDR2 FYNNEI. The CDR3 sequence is CASSKGGKNTGELFF. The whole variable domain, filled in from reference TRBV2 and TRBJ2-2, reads EPEVTQTPSHQVTQMGQEVILRCVPISNHLYFYWYRQILGQKVEFLVSFYNNEISEKSEIFDDQFSVERPDGSNFTLKIRSTKLEDSAMYFCASSKGGKNTGELFFGEGSRLTVL.

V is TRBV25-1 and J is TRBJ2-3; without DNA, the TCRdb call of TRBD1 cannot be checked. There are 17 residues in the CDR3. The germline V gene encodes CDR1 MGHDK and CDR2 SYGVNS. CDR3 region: CASSELRTGGEIDTQYF.

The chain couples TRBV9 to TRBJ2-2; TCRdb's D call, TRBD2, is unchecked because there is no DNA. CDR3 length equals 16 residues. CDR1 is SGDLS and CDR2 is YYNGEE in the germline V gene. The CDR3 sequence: CASSPLAGANTGELFF.

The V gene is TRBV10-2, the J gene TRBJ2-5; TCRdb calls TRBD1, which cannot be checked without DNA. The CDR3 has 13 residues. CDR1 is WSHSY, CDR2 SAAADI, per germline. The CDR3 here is CASRDRVRETQYF.

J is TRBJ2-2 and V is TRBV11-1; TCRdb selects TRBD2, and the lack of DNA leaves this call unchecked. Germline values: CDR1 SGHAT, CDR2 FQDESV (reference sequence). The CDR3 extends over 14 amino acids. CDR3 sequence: CASSSKGLTGELFF.

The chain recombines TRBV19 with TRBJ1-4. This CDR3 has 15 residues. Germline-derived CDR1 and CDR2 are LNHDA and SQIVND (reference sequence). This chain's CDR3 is CASSNRRGDNEKLFF.

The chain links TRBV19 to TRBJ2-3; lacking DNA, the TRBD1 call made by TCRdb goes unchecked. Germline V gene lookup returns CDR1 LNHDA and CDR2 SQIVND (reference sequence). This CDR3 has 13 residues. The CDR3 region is CVGGWTDTDTQYF.

CDR3 region: CASSQDWREKGTDTQYF. The J gene is TRBJ2-3, the V gene TRBV3-1; the TCRdb call, TRBD2, lacks DNA for checking. This CDR3 has 17 amino acids. The V gene's germline CDR1 is LGHDT and CDR2 YNNKEL (reference sequence).

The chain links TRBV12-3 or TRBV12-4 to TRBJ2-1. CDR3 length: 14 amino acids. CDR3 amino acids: CASSLGLTYNEQFF.

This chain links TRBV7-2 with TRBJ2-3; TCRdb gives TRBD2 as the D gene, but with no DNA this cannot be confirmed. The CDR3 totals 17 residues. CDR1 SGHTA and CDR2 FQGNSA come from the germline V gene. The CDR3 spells CASQRGASGGGTDTQYF.

CDR3 loop: CASSFAGLGDTEAFF. This chain joins TRBV7-9 and TRBJ1-1; as DNA is missing, the TRBD1 call by TCRdb cannot be tested. The CDR3 extends over 15 amino acids. Germline CDR1 is SEHNR and CDR2 is FQNEAQ (reference sequence).

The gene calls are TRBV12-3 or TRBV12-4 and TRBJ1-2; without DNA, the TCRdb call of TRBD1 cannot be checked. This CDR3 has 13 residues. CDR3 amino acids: CASSPDSYYGYTF.

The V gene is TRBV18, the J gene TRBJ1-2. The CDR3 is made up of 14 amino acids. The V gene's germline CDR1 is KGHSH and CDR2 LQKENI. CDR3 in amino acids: CASSPGGSNYGYTF. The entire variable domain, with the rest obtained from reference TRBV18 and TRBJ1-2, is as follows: NAGVMQNPRHLVRRRGQEARLRCSPMKGHSHVYWYRQLPEEGLKFMVYLQKENIIDESGMPKERFSAEFPKEGPSILRIQQVVRGDSAAYFCASSPGGSNYGYTFGSGTRLTVV.

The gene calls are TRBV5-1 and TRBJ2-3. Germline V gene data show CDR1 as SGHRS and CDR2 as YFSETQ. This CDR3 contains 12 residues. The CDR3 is CASSSYWDTQYF.